The 28 T cell receptor beta chains in this list originate from one sample, sequenced in a study of shared clonotypes between healthy human individuals. The method was immunoSEQ multiplex PCR; TCRdb's version includes in-frame clones alone and lacks a portion of them. This repertoire shows about 2 million clones, 90% to 95% found once; its top ten account for 0.1% to 0.15%. The sample was naive CD4+ T cells sorted from blood. Subset: CD45RA+ positively selected. The receptor source for this set is a young man in good health.

This clone was seen a single time. The gene calls are TRBV14 and TRBJ2-7; D gene ambiguous. Trimming pared 5 bases from V and 4 bases from J, leaving 9 bases between. CDR3 length equals 12 residues. The V gene's germline CDR1 is SGHDN and CDR2 FVKESK. This CDR3 reads CASSNSWYEQYF. The CDR3 region has the DNA TGTGCCAGCAGCAATAGTTGGTACGAGCAGTACTTC.

The chain combines TRBV4-2 with TRBJ2-5; 9 nucleotides match TRBD2. CDR3 size: 17 residues. Germline CDR1 reads LGHNA; CDR2 reads YNFKEQ. The trim removed 4 bases at V and 3 bases at J, leaving 12 bases unmatched. Here the CDR3 DNA reads TGTGCCAGCAGCCCTTCTGGGGCGGGGGGGCTGAAAGAGACCCAGTACTTC. It is translated as CASSPSGAGGLKETQYF.

V and J are TRBV19 and TRBJ2-7, with 10 bases identical to TRBD1. Germline-derived CDR1 and CDR2 are LNHDA and SQIVND (reference sequence). Trimming took 1 base from V and 1 from J; bases not matched to a gene: 4. There are 16 residues in the CDR3. CDR3 bases: TGTGCCAGTAGTATAGCTGGGACAGGGGTGTCCTACGAGCAGTACTTC. This gives the protein CASSIAGTGVSYEQYF.

The chain carries TRBV14 and TRBJ2-7; D not resolved. The CDR3 is 15 residues long. V gave up 3 bases and J gave up 3 bases, with 15 bases separating them. The germline V gene has CDR1 SGHDN and CDR2 FVKESK. Written as DNA, the CDR3 is TGTGCCAGCAGCCAGCTCGGATCTAACAACTACGAGCAGTACTTC. Amino acids: CASSQLGSNNYEQYF.

With regard to this clone: Other DNA sequences from this sample encode an identical CDR3 as well. The chain carries TRBV28 and TRBJ2-7; TRBD1 agrees at 8 bases. CDR3 length: 14 residues. Germline V gene sequence: CDR1 MDHEN, CDR2 SYDVKM. The ends lost 1 base at V and 5 bases at J; junction bases unmatched: 4. CDR3 nucleotides: TGTGCCAGCAGTTTATCTCAGGGGGCACACGAGCAGTACTTC. It translates to CASSLSQGAHEQYF.

Concerning this clone: The same CDR3 arises from other DNA sequences in this sample as well. The chain joins TRBV7-2 to TRBJ1-1; 7 nucleotides line up with TRBD1. Germline CDR1 SGHTA, CDR2 FQGNSA. CDR3 size: 14 residues. The ends lost 4 bases at V and 1 base at J; junction bases unmatched: 3. This chain's CDR3 is CASSSWTGNTEAFF. The CDR3 DNA is TGTGCCAGCAGCTCATGGACAGGGAACACTGAAGCTTTCTTT.

Only one count was recorded for this clone. V usage is TRBV25-1 and J usage is TRBJ2-3; 7 bases line up with TRBD1. J was trimmed by 2 bases and V by 7 bases; bases with no gene match: 12. The CDR3 has 16 amino acids. CDR1 and CDR2 (germline): MGHDK, SYGVNS. In nucleotides, the CDR3 is TGTGCCAGCACCCCACGGGGACAGAAGGTCACAGATACGCAGTATTTT. Translating it yields CASTPRGQKVTDTQYF.

The rearrangement links TRBV29-1 to TRBJ1-5; 12 bases agree with TRBD1. CDR3 length: 16 residues. With 5 bases clipped from V and 5 bases from J, the junction kept 10 bases outside the gene matches. The germline V gene encodes CDR1 SQVTM and CDR2 ANQGSEA. The CDR3 loop is CSVSDPGQGADQPQHF. CDR3 in DNA: TGCAGCGTTTCGGATCCGGGACAGGGGGCTGATCAGCCCCAGCATTTT.

The chain uses TRBV5-4 and TRBJ1-6; a possible D gene is TRBD1 (6 bases). CDR3 length: 15 residues. The V gene lost 3 bases and the J gene lost 8 bases, with 15 bases spanning the gap. Germline CDR1 reads SGHNT; CDR2 reads YYREEE (reference sequence). Here the CDR3 DNA reads TGTGCCAGCAGCTCCCAACGGGGGGCCGATTCACCCCTCCACTTT. Translating gives CASSSQRGADSPLHF.

CDR3 region: CASSPGLANYNEQFF. The CDR3 bases are TGTGCCAGCAGCCCTGGACTAGCGAACTACAATGAGCAGTTCTTC. The chain couples TRBV7-2 to TRBJ2-1; 9 bases are shared with TRBD2. The J segment lost 3 bases and the V segment lost 5 bases, leaving 5 bases of the junction unmatched. The germline CDR1 and CDR2 sequences are SGHTA and FQGNSA. The CDR3 consists of 15 residues.

The chain combines TRBV6-5 with TRBJ1-2; TRBD1 matches at 9 bases. Trimming at V came to 5 bases and at J to 6 bases, leaving 10 bases not matched to a gene. CDR1 and CDR2 from the germline V gene are MNHEY and SVGAGI. The CDR3 extends over 15 amino acids. CDR3 DNA: TGTGCCAGCAGTATACCGGGACAGGGCTTAGATGGCTACACCTTC. Translation: CASSIPGQGLDGYTF.

The rearrangement links TRBV6-5 to TRBJ1-2; tentatively, D is TRBD1 (5 bases). The CDR3 covers 14 residues. Germline V CDR1 and CDR2: MNHEY, SVGAGI. Trimming left V 2 bases short and J 4 bases short, with 11 bases between. CDR3 region: CASSYGAGLYGYTF. CDR3 nucleotides: TGTGCCAGCAGTTACGGGGCAGGTCTCTATGGCTACACCTTC.

The rearrangement joins TRBV5-1 to TRBJ2-3, with 8 bases fitting TRBD1. The germline V gene has CDR1 SGHRS and CDR2 YFSETQ. Trimming removed 4 bases from V and 5 bases from J; junction bases left unmatched: 9. The CDR3 is 15 residues long. CDR3 region: CASSRARGLIDTQYF. The CDR3 DNA sequence: TGCGCCAGCAGCCGGGCCAGGGGGCTTATAGATACGCAGTATTTT.

The genes are TRBV5-1 and TRBJ1-6; D is undetermined. CDR3 length equals 15 residues. Trimming took off 1 base at V and 5 bases at J, with 10 bases between the two ends. Germline V gene sequence: CDR1 SGHRS, CDR2 YFSETQ. DNA of the CDR3: TGCGCCAGCAGCTTGTCCCGAGACAATAATTCACCCCTCCACTTT. Translation gives CASSLSRDNNSPLHF.

The J gene is TRBJ1-6, the V gene TRBV7-2; TRBD1 matches at 8 bases. Germline V CDR1 and CDR2: SGHTA, FQGNSA. This CDR3 is built from 15 residues. The V segment lost 5 bases and the J segment 0 bases; nucleotides outside the gene matches: 0. The CDR3 sequence is CASSGQGSYNSPLHF. The CDR3 coding sequence is TGTGCCAGCAGCGGACAGGGCTCCTATAATTCACCCCTCCACTTT.

The chain employs TRBV5-5 and TRBJ1-6; D perhaps matches TRBD1 (5 bases). Trimming pared 0 bases from V and 9 bases from J, leaving 13 bases between. The CDR3 extends over 15 amino acids. CDR1 is SGHKS, CDR2 YYEKEE, per germline (reference sequence). CDR3 coding DNA: TGTGCCAGCAGCTTGGAGGGCAGGGTGGGTTCACCCCTCCACTTT. Translating gives CASSLEGRVGSPLHF.

This rearrangement joins TRBV6-5 to TRBJ1-5; D is possibly TRBD1 (5 bases). Trimming took 4 bases from V and 2 from J, leaving 6 bases between them. This CDR3 contains 13 residues. The V gene's germline CDR1 is MNHEY and CDR2 SVGAGI. CDR3: CASSWGRNQPQHF. The DNA for the CDR3 is TGTGCCAGCAGTTGGGGCCGCAATCAGCCCCAGCATTTT.

This clone was counted once. The chain employs TRBV29-1 and TRBJ1-1; D is possibly TRBD1 (6 bases). In germline, CDR1 is SQVTM, CDR2 ANQGSEA. The CDR3 contains 15 residues. With 3 bases removed from V and 5 bases from J, the gap between germline ends came to 19 bases. The DNA of the CDR3 is TGCAGCGTTGACGTTGTGGGGGGCGCGGGTACTGAAGCTTTCTTT. The encoded protein is CSVDVVGGAGTEAFF.

Comments on this clone: In the same sample, other DNA sequences code for this CDR3. V and J are TRBV10-3 and TRBJ1-5, with a tentative D call TRBD1 (6 bases). V lost 0 bases and J 3 bases, leaving 9 bases between the germline ends. The CDR3 loop spans 15 amino acids. Germline loops: CDR1 ENHRY, CDR2 SYGVKD. The CDR3 sequence: CAISESGGDNQPQHF. In DNA, the CDR3 is TGTGCCATCAGTGAGTCAGGGGGGGACAATCAGCCCCAGCATTTT.

This chain links TRBV27 with TRBJ2-7; weak D call: TRBD2 (5 bases). CDR1 and CDR2 from the germline V gene are MNHEY and SMNVEV (reference sequence). V was pared by 8 bases and J by 0 bases, with 14 bases between. This CDR3 contains 14 residues. In DNA, the CDR3 is TGTGCCAGCCGGCGGCGGGCGGACTCCTACGAGCAGTACTTC. Encoded protein: CASRRRADSYEQYF.

In this sample, this clone turned up once. The genes are TRBV29-1 and TRBJ2-3; 10 bases are a match to TRBD2. The germline V gene has CDR1 SQVTM and CDR2 ANQGSEA. J lost 3 bases, V lost 3 bases, and 6 bases had no gene match. This CDR3 region has 15 residues. The CDR3 coding sequence is TGCAGCGTTGAGGCTAGCGGGAGTGGAACAGATACGCAGTATTTT. Amino acids: CSVEASGSGTDTQYF.

This chain connects TRBV29-1 to TRBJ1-4; D perhaps matches TRBD1 (5 bases). Germline assignment: CDR1 SQVTM and CDR2 ANQGSEA. V lost 2 bases, J lost 7 bases, and 14 bases lay in between. This CDR3 comprises 14 residues. CDR3 in amino acids: CSVESREGGEKLFF. The CDR3 bases are TGCAGCGTTGAAAGCAGGGAAGGAGGTGAAAAACTGTTTTTT.

As regards this clone: Other DNA variants within this sample encode the same CDR3. The gene calls are TRBV9 and TRBJ2-2, with no clear D. Germline loops: CDR1 SGDLS, CDR2 YYNGEE. The CDR3 contains 13 residues. V was cut by 1 base and J by 6 bases, with 7 bases left in between. This CDR3 is CASSVSGAGELFF. The CDR3, as DNA: TGTGCCAGCAGCGTAAGTGGAGCCGGGGAGCTGTTTTTT.

The chain couples TRBV7-9 to TRBJ1-1; TRBD1 matches at 7 bases. The trim removed 5 bases at V and 8 bases at J, leaving 8 bases unmatched. Per germline, CDR1 SEHNR and CDR2 FQNEAQ (reference sequence). This CDR3 spans 13 amino acids. In nucleotides, the CDR3 is TGTGCCAGCAGCCGACAGGGTTTTACAGAAGCTTTCTTT. This gives the protein CASSRQGFTEAFF. Full variable domain (remainder filled in from reference TRBV7-9 and TRBJ1-1): DTGVSQNPRHKITKRGQNVTFRCDPISEHNRLYWYRQTLGQGPEFLTYFQNEAQLEKSRLLSDRFSAERPKGSFSTLEIQRTEQGDSAMYLCASSRQGFTEAFFGQGTRLTVV.

The chain carries TRBV7-2 and TRBJ2-3, with a weak D call TRBD2 (5 bases). CDR3 length: 18 amino acids. Per the germline V gene, CDR1 is SGHTA and CDR2 is FQGNSA. V was shortened by 5 bases and J by 2 bases, with 23 bases between the two germline ends. The CDR3 coding sequence is TGTGCCAGCAGCCCTTCGACCCCGCGGGTCCGATTCACAGATACGCAGTATTTT. Encoded protein: CASSPSTPRVRFTDTQYF.

Comments on this clone: Additional DNA sequences in this sample encode the identical CDR3. The CDR3 region is CASSIGLAGYNEQFF. Here the CDR3 DNA reads TGTGCCAGTAGTATAGGGCTAGCGGGGTACAATGAGCAGTTCTTC. V is TRBV19 and J is TRBJ2-1; TRBD2 matches 9 bases. J gave up 4 bases and V 1 base, and 2 bases lay outside the gene matches. This CDR3 is 15 amino acids long. Per the germline V gene, CDR1 is LNHDA and CDR2 is SQIVND (reference sequence).

This clone was recorded once. The V and J genes are TRBV29-1 and TRBJ2-3; 10 bases match TRBD2. CDR1 and CDR2 from the germline V gene are SQVTM and ANQGSEA. The CDR3 extends over 15 amino acids. J gave up 1 base and V 7 bases, and 8 bases lay outside the gene matches. The CDR3 DNA sequence: TGCAGCGGGAGACAGGGGACTAGCGGCACAGATACGCAGTATTTT. Translating it yields CSGRQGTSGTDTQYF.

The chain joins TRBV27 to TRBJ2-5; D may be TRBD2 (5 bases). This CDR3 comprises 13 residues. The V and J ends lost 4 bases and 5 bases respectively, with 11 bases between them. Germline assignment: CDR1 MNHEY and CDR2 SMNVEV (reference sequence). CDR3 in amino acids: CASSSRGLETQYF. The CDR3 DNA follows: TGTGCCAGCAGTTCCCGGGGATTGGAGACCCAGTACTTC.